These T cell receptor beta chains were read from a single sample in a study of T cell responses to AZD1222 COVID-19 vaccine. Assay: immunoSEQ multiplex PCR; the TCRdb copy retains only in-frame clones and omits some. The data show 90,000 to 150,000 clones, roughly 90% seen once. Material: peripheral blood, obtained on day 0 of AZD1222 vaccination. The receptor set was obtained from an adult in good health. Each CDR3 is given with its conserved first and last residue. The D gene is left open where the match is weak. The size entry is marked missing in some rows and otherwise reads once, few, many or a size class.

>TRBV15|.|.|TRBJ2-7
CATSRDRGGYEQYF
TGTGCCACCAGCAGAGACAGGGGAGGCTACGAGCAGTACTTC
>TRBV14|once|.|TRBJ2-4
CASSRSGNNIQYF
TGTGCCAGCAGCCGATCCGGGAATAACATTCAGTACTTC
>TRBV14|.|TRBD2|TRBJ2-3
CASSLGTSGGSNRYTQYF
TGTGCCAGCAGCCTCGGGACTAGCGGGGGGTCCAACCGTTATACGCAGTATTTT
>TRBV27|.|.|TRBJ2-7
CASSLGVRYF
TGTGCCAGCAGTTTGGGCGTTAGGTACTTC
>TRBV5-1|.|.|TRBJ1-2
CASSLILRGRVNYGYTF
TGCGCCAGCAGCTTGATATTAAGGGGGAGAGTAAACTATGGCTACACCTTC
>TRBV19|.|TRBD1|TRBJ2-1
CASSIQPGQGVLRGTNEQFF
TGTGCCAGTAGTATACAACCGGGACAGGGTGTACTCAGGGGTACCAATGAGCAGTTCTTC
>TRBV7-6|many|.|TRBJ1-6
CASSLVDGRDSPLHF
TGTGCCAGCAGCTTAGTTGATGGCAGGGATTCACCCCTCCACTTT
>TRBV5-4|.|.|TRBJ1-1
CASSPGPNTEAFF
TGTGCCAGCAGCCCCGGGCCGAACACTGAAGCTTTCTTT
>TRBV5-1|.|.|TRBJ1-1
CASGDGPTEAFF
TGCGCCAGCGGGGACGGACCTACTGAAGCTTTCTTT
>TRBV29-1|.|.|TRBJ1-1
CSVLSPGVLTEAFF
TGCAGCGTACTGAGCCCTGGGGTTCTCACTGAAGCTTTCTTT
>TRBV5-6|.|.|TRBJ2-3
CASSLELAGTDTQYF
TGTGCCAGCAGCTTAGAGTTGGCGGGGACAGATACGCAGTATTTT
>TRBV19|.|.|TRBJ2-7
CASSIGGTYEQYF
TGTGCCAGTAGTATAGGAGGGACCTACGAGCAGTACTTC
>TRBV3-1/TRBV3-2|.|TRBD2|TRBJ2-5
CASSQARGGGSETQYF
TGTGCCAGCAGCCAAGCCCGGGGCGGGGGGTCGGAGACCCAGTACTTC
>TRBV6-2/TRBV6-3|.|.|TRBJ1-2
CASSYLPINYGYTF
TGTGCCAGCAGTTACTTGCCGATTAACTATGGCTACACCTTC
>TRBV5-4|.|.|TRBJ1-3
CASSPRIPGDIISSGNTIYF
TGTGCCAGCAGCCCCCGCATCCCAGGGGACATTATCAGCTCTGGAAACACCATATATTTT
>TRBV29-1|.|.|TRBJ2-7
CSASPGVGNGEQYF
TGCAGCGCATCCCCCGGTGTGGGGAATGGAGAGCAGTACTTC
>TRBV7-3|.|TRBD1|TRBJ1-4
CASSRGDRDDEKLFF
TGTGCCAGCAGCCGCGGGGACAGGGACGATGAAAAACTGTTTTTT
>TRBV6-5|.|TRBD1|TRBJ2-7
CASSPHTGTGNEQYF
TGTGCCAGCAGCCCACATACCGGGACAGGGAACGAGCAGTACTTC
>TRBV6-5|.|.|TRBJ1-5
CASSPWGGVEPQHF
TGTGCCAGCAGTCCCTGGGGGGGTGTTGAGCCCCAGCATTTT
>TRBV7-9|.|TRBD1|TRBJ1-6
CASSLRQGGNSPLHF
TGTGCCAGCAGCTTAAGACAGGGGGGGAATTCACCCCTCCACTTT
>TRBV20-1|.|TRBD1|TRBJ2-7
CSASGGTGGYQQYF
TGCAGTGCTAGTGGGGGGACAGGGGGCTACCAGCAGTACTTC
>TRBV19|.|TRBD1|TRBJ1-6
CASSIGDRTYNSPLHF
TGTGCCAGTAGTATCGGGGACAGGACCTATAATTCACCCCTCCACTTT
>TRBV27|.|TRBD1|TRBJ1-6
CASRWTGNYSPLHF
TGTGCCAGCAGATGGACAGGGAACTATTCACCCCTCCACTTT
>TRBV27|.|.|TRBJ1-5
CASSLEGTGNQPQHF
TGTGCCAGCAGTTTAGAGGGAACGGGCAATCAGCCCCAGCATTTT
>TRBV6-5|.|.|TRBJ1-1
CASSHRVDTEAFF
TGTGCCAGCAGTCACAGGGTTGACACTGAAGCTTTCTTT
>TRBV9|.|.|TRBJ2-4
CASSPFQFDIQYF
TGTGCCAGCAGCCCCTTCCAGTTCGACATTCAGTACTTC
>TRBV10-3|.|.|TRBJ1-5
CAISDGGAYKSNQPQHF
TGTGCCATCAGTGACGGTGGGGCCTACAAGAGCAATCAGCCCCAGCATTTT
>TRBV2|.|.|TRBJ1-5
CASSLRRSNQPQHF
TGTGCCAGCAGTCTCCGAAGGAGCAATCAGCCCCAGCATTTT
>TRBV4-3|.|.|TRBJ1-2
CASSPPGVKNYGYTF
TGCGCCAGCAGCCCCCCAGGGGTGAAAAACTATGGCTACACCTTC